The clone carrying this T cell receptor (beta chain) was seen many times. Its antigen is not known. Trimming cost V 0 bases and J 5 bases, with 10 bases left between them. This CDR3 has 14 residues. Per the germline V gene, CDR1 is MNHEY and CDR2 is SVGEGT. This specimen belongs to a study of T-cell reconstitution after alpha-beta-depleted transplantation in children. Unique molecular identifiers tagged the TCRbeta library. TCRdb called the PCR reads again in MiXCR, with one record for every CDR3 protein. Among about 230,000 distinct CDR3 sequences listed, roughly 10% were seen once. Study outcomes and limitations: By about two months after transplant, alpha-beta T cells reportedly arose from several hundred graft clones that had expanded. The authors attributed T-cell counts and diversity one year after transplant mostly to newly produced T cells.

The chain couples TRBV6-2 or TRBV6-3 to TRBJ1-2; D may be TRBD1 (5 bases). This TCR was recovered from a child younger than two with acute myeloid leukemia, due to receive a stem cell transplant. Source: PBMCs, taken before TCRalphabeta/CD19-depleted stem cell transplant. The CDR3 reads CASSYSQGGYGYTF. CDR3 DNA: TGTGCCAGCAGTTACTCGCAGGGAGGATATGGCTACACCTTC.